This T cell receptor (beta chain) was sequenced for a study of CD8 T cells in Susac syndrome. RNA totalling roughly 0.45 to 1 ug underwent reverse transcription with random hexamers. Multiplex immunoSEQ PCR targeted 54 Vbeta and 13 Jbeta TCR beta segments. TCRdb recomputed calls from the immunoSEQ multiplex PCR reads with MiXCR, one row per CDR3 protein. The sample contains about 130,000 distinct CDR3 sequences, 95% of which appear only once. V lost 4 bases and J lost 1, with 22 bases in between. Germline CDR1 is SGHRS and CDR2 is YFSETQ. This CDR3 region has 18 residues. Sequencing of TCR beta was performed on blood CD8+ and CD4+ T cells. Both CD4+ and CD8+ T cells were negatively isolated, and TEMRA cells underwent FACS enrichment. Study-wide points: Susac-specific public clones numbered approximately 15 in total CD8+ repertoires (and 4 or 5 in CD8+ TEMRA repertoires).

Turning to this clonotype: The target antigen is unknown.

Sequencing was performed on CD8+ T cells from PBMCs. The source is a human donor with Susac syndrome. The rearrangement uses TRBV5-1 and TRBJ2-3, with D perhaps matching TRBD1 or TRBD2 (5 bases each). This CDR3 reads CASSHGRGYQGCTDTQYF. The DNA for the CDR3 is TGCGCCAGCAGCCACGGACGGGGTTATCAGGGTTGCACAGATACGCAGTATTTT. Drawing the rest from reference TRBV5-1 and TRBJ2-3, the complete variable domain is KAGVTQTPRYLIKTRGQQVTLSCSPISGHRSVSWYQQTPGQGLQFLFEYFSETQRNKGNFPGRFSGRQFSNSRSEMNVSTLELGDSALYLCASSHGRGYQGCTDTQYFGPGTRLTVL.